Shown below are 10 T cell receptor beta chains from a single sample sequenced in a study of T cell responses to AZD1222 COVID-19 vaccine. Using immunoSEQ multiplex PCR, the repertoire was profiled, and TCRdb retains in-frame clones only, with some absent. The sample shows approximately 140,000 clones, more than 85% of them seen only once. The material sequenced was peripheral blood, taken 28 days after the second AZD1222 dose. Source of these receptors: an adult who received the AZD1222 COVID-19 vaccine.

V is TRBV30 and J is TRBJ2-5, with D perhaps TRBD2 (6 bases). Germline V gene data show CDR1 as GTSNPN and CDR2 as SVGIG (reference sequence). The CDR3 loop spans 14 amino acids. V was clipped by 0 bases and J by 0 bases, with 8 bases between them. The CDR3 DNA sequence: TGTGCCTGGAGTGTCAAGCGGGACCAAGAGACCCAGTACTTC. It codes for CAWSVKRDQETQYF.

The chain couples TRBV27 to TRBJ1-5; weak D call: TRBD1 (6 bases). With 2 bases removed from V and 6 bases from J, the gap between germline ends came to 14 bases. This CDR3 contains 15 residues. Germline CDR1 and CDR2: MNHEY and SMNVEV (reference sequence). DNA for the CDR3: TGTGCCAGCAGTTTAGGGGGACACCCGTTTCAGCCCCAGCATTTT. It encodes CASSLGGHPFQPQHF.

This sequence joins TRBV7-8 and TRBJ1-5; no clear D. This CDR3 contains 13 residues. Germline CDR1 is SGHVS and CDR2 is FQNEAQ. The germline V and J ends were trimmed by 1 base and 7 bases, with 8 bases remaining between them. CDR3 nucleotide sequence: TGTGCCAGCAGCTTAGATAATGGACAGCCCCAGCATTTT. Translating gives CASSLDNGQPQHF.

The chain joins TRBV27 to TRBJ2-1, with 11 bases fitting TRBD2. J lost 5 bases, V lost 4 bases, and 7 bases had no gene match. The germline V gene has CDR1 MNHEY and CDR2 SMNVEV (reference sequence). The CDR3 contains 16 residues. CDR3 sequence: CASSSLASGRNNEQFF. Written as DNA, the CDR3 is TGTGCCAGCAGTTCTCTAGCTAGCGGGAGGAACAATGAGCAGTTCTTC.

This chain uses TRBV7-9 with TRBJ1-3, with D unclear. This CDR3 region has 12 residues. V was trimmed by 5 bases and J by 5 bases, leaving 7 bases between them. Germline V lookup: CDR1 SEHNR, CDR2 FQNEAQ (reference sequence). The CDR3 DNA is TGTGCCAGCAGCCCAGGAAGAAACACCATATATTTT. Amino acids: CASSPGRNTIYF. Complete variable domain (other parts from reference TRBV7-9 and TRBJ1-3): DTGVSQNPRHKITKRGQNVTFRCDPISEHNRLYWYRQTLGQGPEFLTYFQNEAQLEKSRLLSDRFSAERPKGSFSTLEIQRTEQGDSAMYLCASSPGRNTIYFGEGSWLTVV.

The chain has TRBV18 and TRBJ2-3; perhaps TRBD1 as D (6 bases). CDR3 length: 17 residues. CDR1 is KGHSH and CDR2 is LQKENI in the germline V gene. The V gene lost 5 bases and the J gene lost 4 bases, with 22 bases spanning the gap. In nucleotides, the CDR3 is TGTGCCAGCTCAACCTATACCCGACAGGACGGAGCAGATACGCAGTATTTT. It specifies CASSTYTRQDGADTQYF.

Regarding this clone: The germline gene is not matched at one end of the junction; a read error may be the cause. The chain uses TRBV13 and TRBJ2-2; 8 nucleotides align to TRBD2. Germline V lookup: CDR1 PRHDT, CDR2 FYEKMQ (reference sequence). CDR3 length: 16 amino acids. The CDR3, as DNA: TGTACCAGCAGCCGCGGTAGCGGGACGAACACCGGGGAGCTGTTTTTT. This translates into CTSSRGSGTNTGELFF.

With respect to this clone: Germline and junction disagree at one end, which may indicate a read error. The CDR3 is CASRPTGGNAGELFF. Here the CDR3 DNA reads TGTGCCAGCAGACCAACAGGGGGGAACGCCGGGGAGCTGTTTTTT. The chain links TRBV3-1 (or the pseudogene TRBV3-2) to TRBJ2-2; 8 nucleotides match TRBD1. The germline V gene has CDR1 LGHDT and CDR2 YNNKEL (reference sequence). The CDR3 length is 15 residues.

This chain connects TRBV7-2 to TRBJ1-1; D is ambiguous. Trimming shortened V by 1 base and J by 3 bases, and 6 bases separated the two germline ends. The germline gives CDR1 SGHTA, CDR2 FQGNSA. The CDR3 runs 13 residues. CDR3 loop: CASSLVAYTEAFF. The CDR3 DNA reads TGTGCCAGCAGCTTAGTCGCCTACACTGAAGCTTTCTTT. The entire variable domain, with the rest obtained from reference TRBV7-2 and TRBJ1-1, is as follows: GAGVSQSPSNKVTEKGKDVELRCDPISGHTALYWYRQSLGQGLEFLIYFQGNSAPDKSGLPSDRFSAERTGGSVSTLTIQRTQQEDSAVYLCASSLVAYTEAFFGQGTRLTVV.

CDR3 coding DNA: TGTGCTAGTGATTGGGGATTTAGCAATCAGCCCCAGCATTTT. It specifies CASDWGFSNQPQHF. The J gene is TRBJ1-5, the V gene TRBV12-5; D call uncertain. Per the germline V gene, CDR1 is LGHNT and CDR2 is FRNRAP. V lost 7 bases to trimming and J lost 0 bases, with 10 bases between them. The CDR3 contains 14 residues.